The T cell receptor (beta chain) described here comes from a study of Graves' ophthalmopathy and Graves' hyperthyroidism (dated by TCRdb to the late 2010s). Looking at the study overall: Peripheral blood was collected before any treatment was given, at the time of initial diagnosis. TCR beta repertoire signatures were used to distinguish Graves' ophthalmopathy from Graves' hyperthyroidism and to predict progression to ophthalmopathy. In total, 120 to 150 blood samples were TCR-sequenced: 40 to 45 ophthalmopathy, roughly 77 hyperthyroidism and around 17 hyperthyroidism-to-ophthalmopathy patients. To explore V-J signatures that distinguish ophthalmopathy from hyperthyroidism, a discovery set of more than 90 patients was enrolled, made up of about 40 with ophthalmopathy and fewer than 60 with stable hyperthyroidism. An independent validation cohort comprised 18 hyperthyroidism patients and 17 patients who later progressed from hyperthyroidism to ophthalmopathy. T-cell repertoires of thyroid tissue and blood were compared in over five hyperthyroidism patients. After sampling, hyperthyroidism patients received methimazole starting at 30 mg daily, and ophthalmopathy patients received high-dose intravenous methylprednisolone. The 85 to 100 discovery patients were divided at random into training and test sets in a 7:3 ratio.

TCR beta CDR3 regions were amplified from RNA transcripts for repertoire sequencing. A first-round RT-PCR used HTBI primers with the Qiagen OneStep RT-PCR kit, followed by a second-round multiplex PCR, size selection and purification. Libraries were sequenced on an Illumina HiSeq2000 using paired-end 100 bp reads. As for the authors' bioinformatics: Reads were processed with SOAPnuke, discarding reads with adapters, uncalled bases, mean Phred below 15, or no exact constant-primer or identifier match. High-quality paired reads were merged with COPE v1.2.5. Clonotypes were defined as unique nucleotide sequences and were aligned to IMGT TRB V, D and J references using MiTCR v1.1. Only V-J combinations with frequency above 0.0001 were analysed, covering 99% to 99.2% of repertoires. A TCR clonal expansion and chaos score per V-J combination was defined as the ratio of F50 clonal expansion to chaos observed in the TCRdist matrix. Welch's t-statistics and random forest were used to reduce the features to some 13 V-J combinations, which were then used as input to a naive Bayes classifier. The Morisita-Horn index was used to measure how similar the thyroid and blood repertoires were. In TCRdb, the public reads were trimmed at Q25 with fastp and aligned with MiXCR, with productive beta chains retained. Rows are unified per CDR3 protein, each entry keeping the most common DNA and genes. TCRdb's processing, not the authors', yielded these V and J calls. Within this sample are about 210,000 distinct CDR3 sequences, with less than 30% of them counted one time only. Approximately 9.6% of the sample comes from the top ten.

A few counts support this clonotype. It has no known antigen specificity. Per-nucleotide qualities are absent, and no much larger clonotype sits a single base away. Ophthalmopathy patients were characterized by moderately to severely active disease, a Clinical Activity Score of at least 3, a NOSPECS grade of at least 4, and a disease duration under 3 months. Patients with other autoimmune diseases, uncontrolled infections, pregnancy or lactation were excluded. Diagnosis relied on clinical symptoms, serum thyroxine, TRAb, thyroid ultrasound and orbital computed tomography. Ficoll-Paque density gradient centrifugation was used to isolate PBMCs from about 9.4 ml of fresh peripheral blood. Trizol reagent was used to extract the total RNA, and its quality was then checked on an Agilent 2100 Bioanalyzer. Here is what the overall study found, with its caveats: In validation, the model predicted ophthalmopathy progression with about 71% sensitivity and 72.22% specificity; some 13 predicted patients were CT-confirmed with GO in a median of about 6.1 months. Most expanded thyroid clonotypes with frequency above 0.001 were also detected in blood, suggesting blood repertoires may reflect the thyroid immune response. In cross-validation, the 13-signature model distinguished ophthalmopathy from stable hyperthyroidism with less than 90% sensitivity and 81% to 82% specificity, while in the test set the corresponding values were about 80% and 75%. No statistical method was used to predetermine the sample size, and group allocation was not hidden from the investigators.

This clonotype was obtained from a man aged 45-60 years with Graves' ophthalmopathy. Donor details come from another sample of the same person, matched by shared clones. Input material: peripheral blood.

CDR3 reads: CASSQVSKAYEQYF. The nucleotide sequence is TGCGCCAGCAGCCAAGTCTCGAAGGCCTACGAGCAGTACTTC. The rearrangement combines TRBV4-1 with TRBJ2-7; the D gene is not confidently resolved. A distance of 9 bases separates the germline ends of V and J, which lose 1 base and 2 bases respectively. The germline V gene yields MGHRA for CDR1 and YSYEKL for CDR2. The cysteine opens and the phenylalanine closes a CDR3 of 14 amino acids. Left in the record is the CDR3 DNA by itself, 42 bases read in frame from the first base.